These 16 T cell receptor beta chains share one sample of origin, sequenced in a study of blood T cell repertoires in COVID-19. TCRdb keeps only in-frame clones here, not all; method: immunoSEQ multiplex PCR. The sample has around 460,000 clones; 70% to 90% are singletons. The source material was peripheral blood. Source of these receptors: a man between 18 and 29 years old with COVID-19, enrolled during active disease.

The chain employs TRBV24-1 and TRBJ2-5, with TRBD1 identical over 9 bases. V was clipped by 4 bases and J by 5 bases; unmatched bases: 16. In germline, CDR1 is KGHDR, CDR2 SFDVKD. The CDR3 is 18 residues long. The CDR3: CATSDRRLGQGNVETQYF. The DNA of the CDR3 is TGTGCCACCAGTGACCGTCGCCTAGGACAGGGGAACGTTGAGACCCAGTACTTC.

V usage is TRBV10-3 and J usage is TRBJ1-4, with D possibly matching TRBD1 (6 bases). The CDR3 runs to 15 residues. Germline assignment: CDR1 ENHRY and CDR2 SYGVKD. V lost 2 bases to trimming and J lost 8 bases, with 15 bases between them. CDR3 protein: CAISEVSGAGEKLFF. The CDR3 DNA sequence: TGTGCCATCAGTGAGGTTTCAGGGGCCGGCGAAAAACTGTTTTTT.

The CDR3 loop reads CASSQGNSGSTDTQYF. In DNA, the CDR3 is TGCGCCAGCAGTCAGGGTAATAGCGGGAGCACAGATACGCAGTATTTT. The chain uses TRBV5-1 and TRBJ2-3; 7 positions agree with TRBD2. Germline V gives CDR1 SGHRS, CDR2 YFSETQ. Trimming removed 5 bases from V and 0 bases from J; junction bases left unmatched: 9. The CDR3 runs to 16 residues.

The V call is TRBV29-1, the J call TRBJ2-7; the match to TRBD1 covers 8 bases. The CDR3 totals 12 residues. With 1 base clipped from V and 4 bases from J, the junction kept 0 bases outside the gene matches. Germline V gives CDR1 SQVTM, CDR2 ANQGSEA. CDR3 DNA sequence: TGCAGCGTTGAAGGACAGGGGTACGAGCAGTACTTC. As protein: CSVEGQGYEQYF.

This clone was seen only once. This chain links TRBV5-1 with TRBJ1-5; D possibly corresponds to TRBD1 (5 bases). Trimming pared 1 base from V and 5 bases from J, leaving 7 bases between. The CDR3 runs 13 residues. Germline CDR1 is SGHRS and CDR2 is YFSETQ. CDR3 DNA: TGCGCCAGCAGCTTGACGGGGGATCAGCCCCAGCATTTT. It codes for CASSLTGDQPQHF.

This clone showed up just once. Written as DNA, the CDR3 is TGTGCCAGCTCACCAGACAGTAAGAACTATGGCTACACCTTC. It is translated as CASSPDSKNYGYTF. J is TRBJ1-2 and V is TRBV18; D is possibly TRBD1 (5 bases). Germline CDR1 and CDR2: KGHSH and LQKENI. The CDR3 is 14 amino acids. Trimming stripped 2 bases from V and 2 bases from J, with 9 bases between.

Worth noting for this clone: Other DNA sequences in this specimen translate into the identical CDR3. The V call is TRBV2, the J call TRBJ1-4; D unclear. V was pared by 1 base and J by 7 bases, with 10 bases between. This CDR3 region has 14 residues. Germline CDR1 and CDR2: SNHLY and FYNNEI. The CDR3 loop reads CASSEGGASEKLFF. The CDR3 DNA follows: TGTGCCAGCAGTGAAGGGGGAGCGAGTGAAAAACTGTTTTTT.

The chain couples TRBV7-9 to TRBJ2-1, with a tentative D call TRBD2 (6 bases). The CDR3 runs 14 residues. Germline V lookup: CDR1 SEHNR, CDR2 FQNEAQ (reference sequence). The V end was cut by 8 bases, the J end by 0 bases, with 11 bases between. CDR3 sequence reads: CASLKTSSYNEQFF. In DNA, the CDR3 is TGTGCCAGCCTAAAGACTAGCTCCTACAATGAGCAGTTCTTC.

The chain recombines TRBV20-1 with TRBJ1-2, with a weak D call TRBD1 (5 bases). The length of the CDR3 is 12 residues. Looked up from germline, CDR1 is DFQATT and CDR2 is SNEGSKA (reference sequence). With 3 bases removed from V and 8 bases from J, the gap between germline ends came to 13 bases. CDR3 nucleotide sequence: TGCAGTGCTAGTTGGCAGGGTGAGGGCTACACCTTC. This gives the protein CSASWQGEGYTF.

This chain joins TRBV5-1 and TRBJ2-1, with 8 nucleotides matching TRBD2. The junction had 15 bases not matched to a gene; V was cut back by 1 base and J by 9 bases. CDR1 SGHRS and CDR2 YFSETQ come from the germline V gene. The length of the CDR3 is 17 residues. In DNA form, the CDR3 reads TGCGCCAGCAGCTTGAGCGGCGTTGCGGGGGGTACTGTTGAGCAGTTCTTC. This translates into CASSLSGVAGGTVEQFF.

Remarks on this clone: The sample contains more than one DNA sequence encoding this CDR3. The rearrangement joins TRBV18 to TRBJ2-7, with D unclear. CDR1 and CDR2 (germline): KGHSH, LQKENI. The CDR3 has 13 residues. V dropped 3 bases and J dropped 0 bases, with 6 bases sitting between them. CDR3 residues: CASSPGLSYEQYF. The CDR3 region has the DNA TGTGCCAGCTCACCGGGCCTCTCCTACGAGCAGTACTTC.

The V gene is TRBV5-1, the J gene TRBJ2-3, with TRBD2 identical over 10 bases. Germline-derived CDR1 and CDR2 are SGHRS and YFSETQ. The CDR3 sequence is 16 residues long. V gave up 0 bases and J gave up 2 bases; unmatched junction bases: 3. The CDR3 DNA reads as TGCGCCAGCAGCTTGGCAGCGGGAGGGGTCACAGATACGCAGTATTTT. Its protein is CASSLAAGGVTDTQYF.

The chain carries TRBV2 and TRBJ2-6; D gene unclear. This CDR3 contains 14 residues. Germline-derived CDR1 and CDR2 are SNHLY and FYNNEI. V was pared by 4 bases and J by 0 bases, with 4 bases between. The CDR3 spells CASSAVSGANVLTF. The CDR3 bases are TGTGCCAGCAGTGCAGTCTCTGGGGCCAACGTCCTGACTTTC. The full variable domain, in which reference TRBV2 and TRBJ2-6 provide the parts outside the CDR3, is EPEVTQTPSHQVTQMGQEVILRCVPISNHLYFYWYRQILGQKVEFLVSFYNNEISEKSEIFDDQFSVERPDGSNFTLKIRSTKLEDSAMYFCASSAVSGANVLTFGAGSRLTVL.

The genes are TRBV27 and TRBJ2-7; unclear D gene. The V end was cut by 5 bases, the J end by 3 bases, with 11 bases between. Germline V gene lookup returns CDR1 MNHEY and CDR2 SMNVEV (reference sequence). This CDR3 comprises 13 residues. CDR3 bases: TGTGCCAGCAGTCCGGGTCAATTCTACGAGCAGTACTTC. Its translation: CASSPGQFYEQYF.

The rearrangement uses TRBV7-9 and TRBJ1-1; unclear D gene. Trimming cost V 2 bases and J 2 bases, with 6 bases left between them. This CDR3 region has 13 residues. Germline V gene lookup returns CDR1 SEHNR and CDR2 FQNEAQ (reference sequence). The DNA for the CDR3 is TGTGCCAGCAGCTTAAGAGGTAACACTGAAGCTTTCTTT. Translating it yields CASSLRGNTEAFF.

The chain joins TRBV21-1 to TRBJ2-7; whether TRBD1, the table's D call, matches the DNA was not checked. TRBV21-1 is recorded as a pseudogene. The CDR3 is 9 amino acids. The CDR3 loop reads CASTRQGNF. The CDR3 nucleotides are TGTGCCAGCACACGCCAGGGGAACTTC.